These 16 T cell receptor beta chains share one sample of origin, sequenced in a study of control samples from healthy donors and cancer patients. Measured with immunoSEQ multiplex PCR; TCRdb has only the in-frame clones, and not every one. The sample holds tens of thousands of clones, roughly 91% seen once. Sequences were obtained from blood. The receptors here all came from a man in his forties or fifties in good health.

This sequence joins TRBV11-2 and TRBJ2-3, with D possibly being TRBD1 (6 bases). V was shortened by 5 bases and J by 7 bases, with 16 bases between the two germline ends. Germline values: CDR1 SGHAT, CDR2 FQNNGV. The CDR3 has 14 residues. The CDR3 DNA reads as TGTGCCAGCAGCAACAGACAGGCCATGAATACGCAGTATTTT. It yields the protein CASSNRQAMNTQYF. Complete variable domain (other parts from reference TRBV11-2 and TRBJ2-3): EAGVAQSPRYKIIEKRQSVAFWCNPISGHATLYWYQQILGQGPKLLIQFQNNGVVDDSQLPKDRFSAERLKGVDSTLKIQPAKLEDSAVYLCASSNRQAMNTQYFGPGTRLTVL.

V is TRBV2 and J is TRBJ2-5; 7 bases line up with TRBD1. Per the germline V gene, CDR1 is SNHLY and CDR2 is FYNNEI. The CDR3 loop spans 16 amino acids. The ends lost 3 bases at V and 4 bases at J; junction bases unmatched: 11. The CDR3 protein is CASSENGDSLTETQYF. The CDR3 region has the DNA TGTGCCAGCAGTGAGAACGGGGACAGTTTAACAGAGACCCAGTACTTC.

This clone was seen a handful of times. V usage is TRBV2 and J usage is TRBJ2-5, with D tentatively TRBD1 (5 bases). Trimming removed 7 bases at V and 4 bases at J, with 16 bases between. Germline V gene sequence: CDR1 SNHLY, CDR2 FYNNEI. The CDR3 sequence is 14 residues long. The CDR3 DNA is TGTGCCAGCAAGGTGCAGCAGGGTGGAGAGACCCAGTACTTC. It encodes CASKVQQGGETQYF.

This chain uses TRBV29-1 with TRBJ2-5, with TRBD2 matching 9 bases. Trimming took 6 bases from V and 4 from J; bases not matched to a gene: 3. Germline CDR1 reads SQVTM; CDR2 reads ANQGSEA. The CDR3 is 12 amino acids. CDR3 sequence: CSVAGGSETQYF. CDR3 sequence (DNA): TGCAGCGTAGCGGGGGGTTCAGAGACCCAGTACTTC.

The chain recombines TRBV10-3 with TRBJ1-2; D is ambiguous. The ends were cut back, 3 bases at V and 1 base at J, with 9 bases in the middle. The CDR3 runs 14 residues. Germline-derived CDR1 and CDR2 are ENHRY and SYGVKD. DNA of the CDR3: TGTGCCATCAGTGATCCGGGAGTTAACTATGGCTACACCTTC. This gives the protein CAISDPGVNYGYTF.

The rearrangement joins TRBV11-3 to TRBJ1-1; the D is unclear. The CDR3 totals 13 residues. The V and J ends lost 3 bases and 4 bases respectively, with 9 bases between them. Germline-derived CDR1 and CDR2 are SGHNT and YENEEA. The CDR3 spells CASSFSESTEAFF. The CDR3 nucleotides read TGTGCCAGCAGCTTCTCCGAGAGCACTGAAGCTTTCTTT.

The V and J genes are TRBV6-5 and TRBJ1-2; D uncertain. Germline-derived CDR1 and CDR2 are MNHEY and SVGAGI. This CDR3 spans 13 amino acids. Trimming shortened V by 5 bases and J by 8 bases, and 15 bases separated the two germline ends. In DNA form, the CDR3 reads TGTGCCAGCAGTCCGGACGGAGGTAGGGGCTACACCTTC. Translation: CASSPDGGRGYTF.

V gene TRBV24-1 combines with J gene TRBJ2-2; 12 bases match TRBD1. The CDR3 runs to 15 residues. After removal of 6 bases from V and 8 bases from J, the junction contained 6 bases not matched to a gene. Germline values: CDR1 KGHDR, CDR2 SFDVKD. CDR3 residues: CATSRGQGAKGELFF. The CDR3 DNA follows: TGTGCCACCAGTCGGGGACAGGGGGCAAAGGGGGAGCTGTTTTTT.

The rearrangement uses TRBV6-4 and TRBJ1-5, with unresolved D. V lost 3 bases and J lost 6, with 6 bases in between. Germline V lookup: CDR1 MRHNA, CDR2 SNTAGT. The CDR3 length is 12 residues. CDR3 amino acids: CASSERSQPQHF. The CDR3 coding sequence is TGTGCCAGCAGTGAGCGGAGTCAGCCCCAGCATTTT.

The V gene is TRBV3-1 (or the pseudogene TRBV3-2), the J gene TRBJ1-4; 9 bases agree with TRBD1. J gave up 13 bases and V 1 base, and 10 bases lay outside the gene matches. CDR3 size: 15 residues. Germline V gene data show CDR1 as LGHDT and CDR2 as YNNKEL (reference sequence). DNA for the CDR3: TGTGCCAGCAGCCAAGGGGACAGGGTGCCCCAAGGACTGTTTTTT. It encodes CASSQGDRVPQGLFF.

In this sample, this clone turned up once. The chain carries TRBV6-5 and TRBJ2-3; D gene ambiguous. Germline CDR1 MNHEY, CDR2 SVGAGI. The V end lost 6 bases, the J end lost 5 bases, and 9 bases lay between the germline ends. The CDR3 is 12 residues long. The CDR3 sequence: CASSFSGDTQYF. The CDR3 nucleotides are TGTGCCAGCAGCTTCAGTGGAGATACGCAGTATTTT.

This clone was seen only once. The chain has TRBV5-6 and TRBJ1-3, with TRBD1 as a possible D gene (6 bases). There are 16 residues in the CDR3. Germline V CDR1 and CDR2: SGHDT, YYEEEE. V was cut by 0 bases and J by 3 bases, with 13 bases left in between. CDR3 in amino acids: CASSLGGHVFGNTIYF. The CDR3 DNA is TGTGCCAGCAGCTTGGGGGGACATGTCTTTGGAAACACCATATATTTT.

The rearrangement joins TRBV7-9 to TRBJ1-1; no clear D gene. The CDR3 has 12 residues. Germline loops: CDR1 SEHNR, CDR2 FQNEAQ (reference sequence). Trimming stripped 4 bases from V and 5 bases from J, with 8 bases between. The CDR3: CASSSRWTEAFF. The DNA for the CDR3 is TGTGCCAGCAGCTCCAGGTGGACTGAAGCTTTCTTT. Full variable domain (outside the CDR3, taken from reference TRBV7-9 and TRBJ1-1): DTGVSQNPRHKITKRGQNVTFRCDPISEHNRLYWYRQTLGQGPEFLTYFQNEAQLEKSRLLSDRFSAERPKGSFSTLEIQRTEQGDSAMYLCASSSRWTEAFFGQGTRLTVV.

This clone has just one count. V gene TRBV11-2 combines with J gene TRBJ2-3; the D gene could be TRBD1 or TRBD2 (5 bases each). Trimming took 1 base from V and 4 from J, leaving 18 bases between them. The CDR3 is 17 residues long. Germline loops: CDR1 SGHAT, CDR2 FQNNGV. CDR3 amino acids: CASSLAGREGRADTQYF. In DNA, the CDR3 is TGTGCCAGCAGCTTAGCCGGGCGAGAGGGGCGGGCAGATACGCAGTATTTT.

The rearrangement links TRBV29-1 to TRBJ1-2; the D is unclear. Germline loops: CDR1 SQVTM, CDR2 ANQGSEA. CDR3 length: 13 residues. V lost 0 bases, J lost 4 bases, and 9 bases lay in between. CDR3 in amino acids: CSVEDPTLYGYTF. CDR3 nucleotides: TGCAGCGTTGAAGATCCCACCCTCTATGGCTACACCTTC.

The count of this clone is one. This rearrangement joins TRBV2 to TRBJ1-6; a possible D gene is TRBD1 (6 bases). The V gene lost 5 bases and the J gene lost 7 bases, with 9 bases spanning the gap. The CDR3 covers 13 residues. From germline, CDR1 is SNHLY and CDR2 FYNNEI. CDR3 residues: CASSLGGNSPLHF. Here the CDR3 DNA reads TGTGCCAGCAGTCTAGGGGGAAATTCACCCCTCCACTTT.